Here is one T cell receptor (beta chain) with its context. This CDR3 has 13 amino acids. V was cut by 3 bases and J by 6 bases, with 12 bases left in between. From germline, CDR1 is MGHDK and CDR2 SYGVNS. The entry originates in a study of blood T cell repertoires in COVID-19. Assay used: immunoSEQ multiplex PCR; TCRdb lists only in-frame clones, some missing. The table shows a few hundred thousand clones, with approximately 90% occurring only once. Participant-given clinical history determined each cohort assignment. V gene TRBV25-1 combines with J gene TRBJ2-7; no clear D. This clonotype originated in a man aged 40-50 years who had recovered from COVID-19. Sequencing was done on a sample of PBMCs or T cells enriched from blood (not recorded which). The CDR3 spells CASSDRSGFEQYF. DNA for the CDR3: TGTGCCAGCAGTGACCGATCAGGCTTCGAGCAGTACTTC.